This TCR beta chain was sequenced during a study of blood T cell repertoires in COVID-19. CDR3 length: 17 residues. The germline V gene encodes CDR1 MNHNS and CDR2 SASEGT. The V gene lost 2 bases and the J gene lost 0 bases, with 14 bases spanning the gap. The table came from immunoSEQ multiplex PCR; TCRdb's copy has only in-frame clones and leaves some out. The sample carries approximately 270,000 clones, 80% to 95% recorded once. The J gene is TRBJ1-5, the V gene TRBV6-1, with D maybe TRBD1 (6 bases). The source is a man aged 35 to 55 who had been exposed to COVID-19. The specimen sequenced was PBMCs or T cells enriched from blood (not recorded which). The CDR3 region is CASSEMRGKFSNQPQHF. The CDR3 DNA reads as TGTGCCAGCAGTGAAATGAGGGGGAAGTTTAGCAATCAGCCCCAGCATTTT.